This entry features one TCR beta chain sequence. Antigen: not known. Germline and genes: mouse. The read finishes 1 residue shy of the CDR3 end, and the germline J gene is used to complete it. This CDR3 region has 12 residues. With 1 base removed from V and 4 bases from J, the gap between germline ends came to 6 bases. CDR1 and CDR2 from the germline V gene are SGHSN and HYEKVE. Measured with immunoSEQ multiplex PCR; TCRdb has only the in-frame clones, and not every one. The profile covers around 5,200 clones, with approximately 30% appearing a single time and approximately 4.4% taken by the ten largest. This entry comes from a study of tissue T cells after allogeneic stem cell transplantation. Time point noted: mouse harvest day 14 after allogeneic transplant. The graft held 10^6 splenic CD5+ T cells and 10^7 T-cell-depleted bone marrow cells. Overall study findings and caveats: Shared clones across patients were few; motif clustering revealed tissue-specific shared signatures.

The sample was skin. This chain joins TRBV12-1 and TRBJ1-2; D gene uncertain. The receptor's source is a female BALB/c mouse given C57BL/6 T cells with graft-versus-host disease after an allogeneic hematopoietic cell transplant. Incomplete CDR3 DNA: TGTGCCAGCTCTCTAGAGCGCTCCGACTACACC. It yields the protein CASSLERSDYT. The whole CDR3 sequence is CASSLERSDYTF. The variable domain in full, with the rest retrieved from reference TRBV12-1 and TRBJ1-2, is DSGVVQSPRHIIKEKGGRSVLTCIPISGHSNVVWYQQTLGKELKFLIQHYEKVERDKGFLPSRFSVQQFDDYHSEMNMSALELEDSAMYFCASSLERSDYTFGSGTRLLVI.